This paragraph covers one T cell receptor beta chain sequence. The target antigen is unknown. This sample was included in a study of T-cell reconstitution after alpha-beta-depleted transplantation in children. Whole-study findings and limits: T cells produced anew were the main source of T-cell counts and diversity one year after transplant. Several hundred expanded graft clones reportedly were the source of alpha-beta T cells about two months after transplant. For some patients, TCRbeta diversity was high at day 60 because of recipient T cells and thymic progenitors that survived.

A TCRbeta library incorporating unique molecular identifiers was prepared. TCRdb fed the PCR reads into MiXCR, producing one record per CDR3 protein. Among about 980,000 distinct CDR3 sequences listed, about 29% were seen once. This CDR3 is 14 amino acids long. From germline, CDR1 is SQVTM and CDR2 ANQGSEA. Unmatched junction bases numbered 12, after V lost 7 bases and J lost 4 bases. The TCR was taken from a boy younger than two who had a stem cell transplant for SCID, so the T cells may come from the graft donor. The starting material was PBMCs, mostly from graft donor cells, obtained 360 days after TCRalphabeta/CD19-depleted stem cell transplant. The chain uses TRBV29-1 and TRBJ1-1, with TRBD1 identical over 7 bases. CDR3: CSATKTGRSTEAFF. The CDR3 DNA is TGCAGCGCCACAAAGACAGGGAGGAGCACTGAAGCTTTCTTT. Based on the CDR3 plus reference TRBV29-1 and TRBJ1-1, the full variable domain is SAVISQKPSRDICQRGTSLTIQCQVDSQVTMMFWYRQQPGQSLTLIATANQGSEATYESGFVIDKFPISRPNLTFSTLTVSNMSPEDSSIYLCSATKTGRSTEAFFGQGTRLTVV.